Listed here are 8 T cell receptor beta chains from one sample, sequenced in a study of blood T cells in healthy people across ages. Primers used in a second PCR of about 6 to 11 cycles were a sample-barcoded 5' primer and a J-beta primer mix. TCRdb itself ran the 5' RACE reads through MiXCR, one entry per CDR3 protein. The data show hundreds of thousands of distinct CDR3 sequences, around 25% seen once. Separately, the same data were catalogued under a study of T cells of mothers and their children.

Sequencing was carried out using blood. The origin of the receptors is a boy aged 5-17 years in good health.

V is TRBV29-1 and J is TRBJ1-2, with 7 bases aligning to TRBD1. CDR3 size: 17 residues. Germline V gives CDR1 SQVTM, CDR2 ANQGSEA. Trimming cost V 2 bases and J 4 bases; bases outside gene matches: 16. DNA for the CDR3: TGCAGCGTTGAATGGTTTTTGGGGACAGCGAGGAGCTATGGCTACACCTTC. Its translation is CSVEWFLGTARSYGYTF.

In regard to this clonotype: At one end, the junction sequence differs from germline, possibly due to a read error. The rearrangement uses TRBV29-1 and TRBJ2-7; 7 bases map to TRBD2. The CDR3 extends over 13 amino acids. Germline V gene lookup returns CDR1 SQVTM and CDR2 ANQGSEA. Written as DNA, the CDR3 is TGCAGCGCTGAAGCGGGACCCCGTTACGAGCAGTACTTC. This gives the protein CSAEAGPRYEQYF.

The chain is built from TRBV3-1 and TRBJ2-7; 10 positions match TRBD1. The end of the DNA fits TRBJ2-1 better, so the J call may be wrong. Germline CDR1 is LGHDT and CDR2 is YNNKEL (reference sequence). This CDR3 spans 14 amino acids. Written as DNA, the CDR3 is TGTGCCAGCCGCCGACAGGGGGCTGGCAATGAGCAGTTCTTC. Protein product: CASRRQGAGNEQFF.

This clonotype has more than one count but fewer than ten. The chain joins TRBV7-9 to TRBJ1-1, with a tentative D call TRBD1 (6 bases). Trimming shortened V by 5 bases and J by 1 base, and 17 bases separated the two germline ends. This CDR3 has 16 amino acids. Germline-derived CDR1 and CDR2 are SEHNR and FQNEAQ (reference sequence). CDR3 nucleotide sequence: TGTGCCAGCAGCCCGAAGACAGGATACAAGAACACTGAAGCTTTCTTT. Translating gives CASSPKTGYKNTEAFF. The entire variable domain, with the rest obtained from reference TRBV7-9 and TRBJ1-1, is as follows: DTGVSQNPRHKITKRGQNVTFRCDPISEHNRLYWYRQTLGQGPEFLTYFQNEAQLEKSRLLSDRFSAERPKGSFSTLEIQRTEQGDSAMYLCASSPKTGYKNTEAFFGQGTRLTVV.

This clonotype has a handful of counts. The V gene is TRBV9, the J gene TRBJ2-5; TRBD1 matches at 7 bases. In germline, CDR1 is SGDLS, CDR2 YYNGEE. This CDR3 has 14 residues. The J segment lost 4 bases and the V segment lost 6 bases, leaving 9 bases of the junction unmatched. The CDR3 loop reads CASNPTGFVETQYF. The CDR3, as DNA: TGTGCCAGCAATCCGACAGGGTTTGTAGAGACCCAGTACTTC.

The J gene is TRBJ1-4, the V gene TRBV20-1, with D possibly being TRBD1 (5 bases). This CDR3 has 14 amino acids. V gave up 3 bases and J gave up 1 base, with 9 bases separating them. The germline CDR1 and CDR2 sequences are DFQATT and SNEGSKA (reference sequence). This chain's CDR3 is CSASSRVTNEKLFF. In DNA form, the CDR3 reads TGCAGTGCTAGCAGCAGGGTAACTAATGAAAAACTGTTTTTT.

Only a few counts were recorded for this clonotype. This chain links TRBV6-5 with TRBJ1-2; D is possibly TRBD1 (5 bases). Germline V gene sequence: CDR1 MNHEY, CDR2 SVGAGI. The CDR3 loop spans 11 amino acids. The V gene lost 6 bases and the J gene lost 7 bases, with 9 bases spanning the gap. CDR3 in amino acids: CASRSGGGYTF. CDR3 DNA: TGTGCCAGCAGGAGTGGGGGTGGCTACACCTTC.

This clonotype was found a few times. J is TRBJ2-5 and V is TRBV10-3; D may be TRBD1 or TRBD2 (5 bases each). This CDR3 is 12 amino acids long. Germline V CDR1 and CDR2: ENHRY, SYGVKD. The V end was cut by 8 bases, the J end by 5 bases, with 12 bases between. The CDR3 here is CAIRDEWETQYF. CDR3 DNA: TGTGCCATCCGGGACGAGTGGGAGACCCAGTACTTC.